Below, 2 T cell receptor beta chains from the same sample are listed, as sequenced in a study of blood T cell repertoires in COVID-19. The data were produced by immunoSEQ multiplex PCR, yet TCRdb's version contains in-frame clones alone and is incomplete. The data contain approximately 190,000 clones, over 75% of them singletons. Sequenced input: peripheral blood. The receptors here all came from a middle-aged woman who had recovered from COVID-19.

The genes are TRBV6-5 and TRBJ2-7; D ambiguous. Germline assignment: CDR1 MNHEY and CDR2 SVGAGI. The CDR3 extends over 12 amino acids. The V gene lost 8 bases and the J gene lost 5 bases, with 13 bases spanning the gap. Written as DNA, the CDR3 is TGTGCCAGCCTTTTAATGTACAACGAGCAGTACTTC. Its translation: CASLLMYNEQYF.

This clone appeared a single time. The chain uses TRBV27 and TRBJ2-1, with D possibly being TRBD1 (6 bases). Germline lookup yields CDR1 MNHEY and CDR2 SMNVEV (reference sequence). V lost 6 bases to trimming and J lost 6 bases, with 18 bases between them. This CDR3 region has 15 residues. CDR3 protein: CASSLSQGWGNEQFF. Written as DNA, the CDR3 is TGTGCCAGCAGCCTCTCACAGGGTTGGGGCAATGAGCAGTTCTTC.